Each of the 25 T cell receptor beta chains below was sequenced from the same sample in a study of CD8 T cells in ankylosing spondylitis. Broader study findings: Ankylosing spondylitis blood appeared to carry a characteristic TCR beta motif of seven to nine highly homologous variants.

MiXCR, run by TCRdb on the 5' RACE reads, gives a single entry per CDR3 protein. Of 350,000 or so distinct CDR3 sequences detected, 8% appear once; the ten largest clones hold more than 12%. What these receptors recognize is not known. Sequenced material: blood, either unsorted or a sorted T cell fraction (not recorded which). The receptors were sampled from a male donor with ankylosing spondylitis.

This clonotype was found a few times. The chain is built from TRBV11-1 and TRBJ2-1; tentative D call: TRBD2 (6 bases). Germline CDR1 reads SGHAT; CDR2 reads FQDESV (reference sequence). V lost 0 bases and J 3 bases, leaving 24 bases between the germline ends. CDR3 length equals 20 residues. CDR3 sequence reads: CASSLAVALPGSRGYNEQFF. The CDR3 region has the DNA TGTGCCAGCAGCTTAGCGGTGGCTCTACCCGGGAGTCGAGGCTACAATGAGCAGTTCTTC.

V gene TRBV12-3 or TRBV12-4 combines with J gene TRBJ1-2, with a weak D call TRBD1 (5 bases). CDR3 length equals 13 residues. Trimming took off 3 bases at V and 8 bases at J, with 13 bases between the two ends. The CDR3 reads CASSFVSGSGYTF. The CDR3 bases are TGTGCCAGCAGTTTTGTCTCAGGGTCCGGCTACACCTTC.

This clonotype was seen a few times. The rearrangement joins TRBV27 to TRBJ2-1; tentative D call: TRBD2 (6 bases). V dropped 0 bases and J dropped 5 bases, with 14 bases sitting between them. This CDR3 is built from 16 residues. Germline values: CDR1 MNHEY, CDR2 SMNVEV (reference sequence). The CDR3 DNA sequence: TGTGCCAGCAGTTTATCGATGTGGGAGGACCACAATGAGCAGTTCTTC. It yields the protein CASSLSMWEDHNEQFF.

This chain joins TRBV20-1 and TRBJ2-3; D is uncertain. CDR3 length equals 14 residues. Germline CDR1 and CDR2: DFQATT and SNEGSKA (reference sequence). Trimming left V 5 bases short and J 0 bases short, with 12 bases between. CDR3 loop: CSARLATSTDTQYF. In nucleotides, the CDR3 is TGCAGTGCTCGACTTGCTACGAGCACAGATACGCAGTATTTT.

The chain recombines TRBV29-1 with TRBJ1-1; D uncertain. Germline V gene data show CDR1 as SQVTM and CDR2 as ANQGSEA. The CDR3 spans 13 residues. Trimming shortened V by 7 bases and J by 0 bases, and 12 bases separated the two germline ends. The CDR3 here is CSASGPMNTEAFF. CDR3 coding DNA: TGCAGCGCCTCCGGACCGATGAACACTGAAGCTTTCTTT.

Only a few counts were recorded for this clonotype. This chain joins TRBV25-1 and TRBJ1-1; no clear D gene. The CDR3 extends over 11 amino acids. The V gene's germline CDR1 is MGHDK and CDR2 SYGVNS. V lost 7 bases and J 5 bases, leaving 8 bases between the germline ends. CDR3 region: CASKRGTEAFF. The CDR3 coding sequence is TGTGCCAGCAAACGGGGAACTGAAGCTTTCTTT.

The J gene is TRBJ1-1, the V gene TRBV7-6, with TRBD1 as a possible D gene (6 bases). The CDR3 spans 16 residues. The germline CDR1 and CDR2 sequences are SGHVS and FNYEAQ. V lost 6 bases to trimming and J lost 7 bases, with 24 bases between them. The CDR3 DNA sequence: TGTGCCAGCAGTACCTACTCCGGGGGGCCGGAACGTGAAGCTTTCTTT. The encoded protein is CASSTYSGGPEREAFF.

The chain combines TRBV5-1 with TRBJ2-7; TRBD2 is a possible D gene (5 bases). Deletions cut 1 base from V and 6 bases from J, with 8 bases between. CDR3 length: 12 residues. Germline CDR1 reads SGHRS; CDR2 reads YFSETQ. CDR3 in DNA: TGCGCCAGCAGCTTGCGGGGTTCCGAGCAGTACTTC. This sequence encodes CASSLRGSEQYF.

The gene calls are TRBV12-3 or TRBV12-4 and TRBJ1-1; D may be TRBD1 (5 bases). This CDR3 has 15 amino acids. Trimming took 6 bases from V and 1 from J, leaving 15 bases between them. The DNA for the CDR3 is TGTGCCAGCAGGACTAGTGGCGACAGGAACACTGAAGCTTTCTTT. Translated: CASRTSGDRNTEAFF.

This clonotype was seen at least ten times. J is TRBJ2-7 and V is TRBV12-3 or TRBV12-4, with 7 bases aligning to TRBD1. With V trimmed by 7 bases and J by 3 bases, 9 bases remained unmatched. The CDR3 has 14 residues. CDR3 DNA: TGTGCCAGCACAGAGGGGAACAGGGGCTACGAGCAGTACTTC. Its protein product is CASTEGNRGYEQYF.

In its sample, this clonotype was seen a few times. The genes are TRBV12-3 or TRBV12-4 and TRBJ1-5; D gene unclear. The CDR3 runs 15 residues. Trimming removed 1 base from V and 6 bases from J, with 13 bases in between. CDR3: CASSLGAAGIQPQHF. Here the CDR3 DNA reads TGTGCCAGCAGTTTAGGGGCGGCAGGAATTCAGCCCCAGCATTTT.

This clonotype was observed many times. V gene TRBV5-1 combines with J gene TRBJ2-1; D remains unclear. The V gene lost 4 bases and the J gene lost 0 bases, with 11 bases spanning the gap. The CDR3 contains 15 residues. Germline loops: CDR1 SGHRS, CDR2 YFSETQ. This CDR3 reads CASSPDQSSYNEQFF. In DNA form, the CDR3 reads TGCGCCAGCAGCCCGGACCAGAGCTCCTACAATGAGCAGTTCTTC.

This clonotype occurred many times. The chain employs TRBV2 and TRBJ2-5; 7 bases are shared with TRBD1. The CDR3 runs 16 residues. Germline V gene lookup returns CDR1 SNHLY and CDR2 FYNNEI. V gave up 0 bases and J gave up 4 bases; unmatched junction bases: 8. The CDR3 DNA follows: TGTGCCAGCAGTGAAGCCGGAAAGCACAGGGGAGAGACCCAGTACTTC. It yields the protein CASSEAGKHRGETQYF.

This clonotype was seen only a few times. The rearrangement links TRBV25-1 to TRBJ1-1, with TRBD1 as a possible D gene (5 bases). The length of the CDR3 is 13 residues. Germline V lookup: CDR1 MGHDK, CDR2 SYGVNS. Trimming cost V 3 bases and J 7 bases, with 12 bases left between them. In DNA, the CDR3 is TGTGCCAGCAGTGACCGGGGGTGGAATGAAGCTTTCTTT. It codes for CASSDRGWNEAFF.

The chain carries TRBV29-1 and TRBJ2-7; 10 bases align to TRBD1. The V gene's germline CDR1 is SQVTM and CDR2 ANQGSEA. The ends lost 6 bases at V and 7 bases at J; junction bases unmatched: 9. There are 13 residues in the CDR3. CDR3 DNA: TGCAGCGTCCCCGGGACAGGGGCGGGGGAGCAGTACTTC. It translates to CSVPGTGAGEQYF.

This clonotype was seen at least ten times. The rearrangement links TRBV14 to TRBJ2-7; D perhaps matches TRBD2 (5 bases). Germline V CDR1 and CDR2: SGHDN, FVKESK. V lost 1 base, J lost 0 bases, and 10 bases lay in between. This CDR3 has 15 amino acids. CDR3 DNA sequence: TGTGCCAGCAGCCAAGGTCTAGCAGACTCCTACGAGCAGTACTTC. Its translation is CASSQGLADSYEQYF.

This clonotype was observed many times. CDR3 coding DNA: TGCAGCGATGGGGGCTATGGCTACACCTTC. This translates into CSDGGYGYTF. The rearrangement uses TRBV29-1 and TRBJ1-2; D is perhaps TRBD1 (5 bases). CDR1 SQVTM and CDR2 ANQGSEA come from the germline V gene. The V and J ends lost 7 bases and 4 bases respectively, with 7 bases between them. This CDR3 has 10 amino acids.

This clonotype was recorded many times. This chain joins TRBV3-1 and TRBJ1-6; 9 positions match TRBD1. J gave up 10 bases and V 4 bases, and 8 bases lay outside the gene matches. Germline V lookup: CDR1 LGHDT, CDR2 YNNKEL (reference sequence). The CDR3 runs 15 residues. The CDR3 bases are TGTGCCAGCAGCCTTAGACAGGGGGAAGGATCACCCCTCCACTTT. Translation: CASSLRQGEGSPLHF.

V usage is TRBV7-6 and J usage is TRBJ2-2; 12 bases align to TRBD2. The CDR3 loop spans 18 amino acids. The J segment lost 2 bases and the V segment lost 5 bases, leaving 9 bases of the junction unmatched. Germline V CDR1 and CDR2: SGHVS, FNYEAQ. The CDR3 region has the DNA TGTGCCAGCAGCCCTGTCTGGACTAGCGGGAAAAACACCGGGGAGCTGTTTTTT. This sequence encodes CASSPVWTSGKNTGELFF.

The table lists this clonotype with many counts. The CDR3 sequence is CASSQYGTLNEQFF. DNA for the CDR3: TGCGCCAGCAGCCAATACGGGACTCTCAATGAGCAGTTCTTC. The chain combines TRBV4-3 with TRBJ2-1; tentative D call: TRBD2 (6 bases). This CDR3 has 14 amino acids. Trimming cost V 2 bases and J 6 bases, with 11 bases left between them. Germline V gene sequence: CDR1 LGHNA, CDR2 YSLEER.

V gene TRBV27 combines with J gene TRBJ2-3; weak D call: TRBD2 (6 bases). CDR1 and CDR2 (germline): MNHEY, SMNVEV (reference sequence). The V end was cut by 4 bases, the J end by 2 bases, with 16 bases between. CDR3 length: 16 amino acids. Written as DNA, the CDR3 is TGTGCCAGCAGTTCTAGACTAGTCAGATCCACAGATACGCAGTATTTT. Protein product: CASSSRLVRSTDTQYF.

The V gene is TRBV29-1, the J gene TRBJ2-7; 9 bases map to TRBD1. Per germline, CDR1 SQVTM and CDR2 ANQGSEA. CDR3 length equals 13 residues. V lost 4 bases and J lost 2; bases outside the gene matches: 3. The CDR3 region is CSVGQGEPYEQYF. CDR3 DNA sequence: TGCAGCGTTGGACAGGGGGAACCCTACGAGCAGTACTTC.

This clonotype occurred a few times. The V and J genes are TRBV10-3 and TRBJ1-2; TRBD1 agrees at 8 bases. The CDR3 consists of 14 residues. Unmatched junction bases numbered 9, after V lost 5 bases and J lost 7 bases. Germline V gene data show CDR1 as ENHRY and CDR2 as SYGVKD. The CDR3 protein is CAISHPGQVTGYTF. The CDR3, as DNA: TGTGCCATCAGTCATCCGGGACAGGTGACTGGCTACACCTTC.

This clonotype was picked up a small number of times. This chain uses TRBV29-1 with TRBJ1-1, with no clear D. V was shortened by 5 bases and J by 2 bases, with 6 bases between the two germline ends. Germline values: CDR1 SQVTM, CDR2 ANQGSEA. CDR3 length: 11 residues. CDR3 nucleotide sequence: TGCAGCGTTACCGAAAACACTGAAGCTTTCTTT. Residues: CSVTENTEAFF.

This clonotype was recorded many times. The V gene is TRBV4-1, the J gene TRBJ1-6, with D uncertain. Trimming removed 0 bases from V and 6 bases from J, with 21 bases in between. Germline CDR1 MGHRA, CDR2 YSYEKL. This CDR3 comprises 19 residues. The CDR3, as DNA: TGCGCCAGCAGCCAAGATGGCGCCAGGCCCTTGCCCCTTAATTCACCCCTCCACTTT. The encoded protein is CASSQDGARPLPLNSPLHF.